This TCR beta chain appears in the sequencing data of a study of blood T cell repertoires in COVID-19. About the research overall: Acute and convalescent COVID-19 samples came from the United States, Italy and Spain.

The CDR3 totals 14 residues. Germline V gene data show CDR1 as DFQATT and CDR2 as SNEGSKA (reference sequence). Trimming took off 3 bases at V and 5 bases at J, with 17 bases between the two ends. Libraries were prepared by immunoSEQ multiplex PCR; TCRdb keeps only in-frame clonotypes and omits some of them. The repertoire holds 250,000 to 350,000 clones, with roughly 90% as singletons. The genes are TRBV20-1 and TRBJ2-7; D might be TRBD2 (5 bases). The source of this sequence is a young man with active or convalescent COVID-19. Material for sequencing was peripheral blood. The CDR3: CSASGPGLGHEQYF. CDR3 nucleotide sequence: TGCAGTGCTAGTGGTCCGGGGTTGGGTCACGAGCAGTACTTC.